What follows describes a single T cell receptor beta chain. Sequencing targeted TCR beta in blood CD8+ and CD4+ T cells. The entry originates in a study of CD8 T cells in Susac syndrome. The V end was cut by 4 bases, the J end by 2 bases, with 6 bases between. CDR3 length: 12 amino acids. The V gene's germline CDR1 is WSHSY and CDR2 SAAADI. RNA was extracted with the RNeasy kit, and a quantity of 0.5 to 1 ug was reverse transcribed using random hexamers. immunoSEQ multiplex PCR amplified TCR beta CDR3 across 54 Vbeta, 13 Jbeta. TCRdb fed the immunoSEQ multiplex PCR reads into MiXCR, producing one record per CDR3 protein. The sample carries 50,000 or so distinct CDR3 sequences, about 91% recorded once.

This rearrangement joins TRBV10-2 to TRBJ2-7; no reliable D call. This TCR was sampled from a human donor in good health. The source material was CD8+ T cells from PBMCs. CDR3 loop: CASSGAAYEQYF. The CDR3 nucleotides read TGCGCCAGCAGTGGGGCAGCCTACGAGCAGTACTTC.